This T cell receptor (beta chain) was retrieved from a study of cytomegalovirus exposure and HLA in healthy donors. Study outcomes and limitations: TCR beta V- and J-gene trimming was later associated with a missense DCLRE1C variant. When the data were analyzed later, several of the most significant clusters appeared to be linked to common viral pathogens. In vitro work confirmed that a few CMV-associated chains recognize CMV antigens. The study put 150 to 200 TCR beta chains on its list as cytomegalovirus-associated.

As for this clone: What it binds is unknown.

A multiplex PCR was run with 60 Vbeta primers and 13 Jbeta primers. The data were produced by immunoSEQ multiplex PCR, yet TCRdb's version contains in-frame clones alone and is incomplete. The table lists over 100,000 clones, around 85% of them singletons. Source material: PBMCs. This clonotype was obtained from a man younger than 45 in good health and CMV-seronegative.

In nucleotides, the CDR3 is TGCGCCAGCAGCTTGTACAGGGGGTCCGACGAGCAGTACTTC. Protein: CASSLYRGSDEQYF. The chain links TRBV5-1 to TRBJ2-5; the match to TRBD1 covers 8 bases. TRBJ2-7 explains the end of the DNA better; the J call may be wrong. Germline values: CDR1 SGHRS, CDR2 YFSETQ. CDR3 size: 14 residues.